The clone carrying this T cell receptor (beta chain) was seen only once. Its matching antigen is unknown. This sample was included in a study of OX40 agonist ivuxolimab in advanced cancers. Notes on the study in general: The antigen specificity of the peripheral T cells (those that were expanded) was not determined.

Assay used: immunoSEQ multiplex PCR; TCRdb lists only in-frame clones, some missing. The sample records approximately 41,000 clones, roughly 87% being singletons. The germline gives CDR1 SGHVS, CDR2 FNYEAQ. Trimming took 3 bases from V and 3 from J, leaving 9 bases between them. The CDR3 has 13 residues. The sequence was obtained from an adult with an advanced solid tumor such as melanoma, head and neck, liver or kidney cancer. This sample comprised CD4+ or CD8+ T cells sorted from blood, obtained in a trial of the OX40 agonist ivuxolimab. V gene TRBV7-6 combines with J gene TRBJ2-7, with D perhaps matching TRBD1 (5 bases). CDR3 in amino acids: CASSFFTGYEQYF. The CDR3 DNA sequence: TGTGCCAGCAGCTTCTTTACAGGCTACGAGCAGTACTTC.